This TCR beta chain comes out of a study of T cell responses to AZD1222 COVID-19 vaccine. This table comes from immunoSEQ multiplex PCR, and its TCRdb copy is limited to in-frame clones, with some not included. The sample records roughly 130,000 clones, roughly nine tenths being singletons. Germline CDR1 reads MNHNS; CDR2 reads SASEGT. There are 12 residues in the CDR3. The V end was cut by 2 bases, the J end by 6 bases, with 7 bases between. The TCR was taken from an adult in good health. The input for sequencing was peripheral blood, taken on day 0 of AZD1222 vaccination. V and J are TRBV6-1 and TRBJ1-2; TRBD1 is a possible D gene (5 bases). The CDR3 loop reads CASSERGHGYTF. CDR3 DNA: TGTGCCAGCAGTGAAAGGGGCCATGGCTACACCTTC.